Below are 9 T cell receptor beta chains sequenced from a single sample in a study of blood T cells in healthy people across ages. Through a sample-barcoded 5' primer and a J-beta primer mix, a second PCR was run for roughly 6 to 12 cycles. TCRdb redid the calling of the 5' RACE reads with MiXCR, one entry per CDR3 protein. The sample comprises 700,000 to 950,000 distinct CDR3 sequences, roughly 45% of which are singletons, and 20% to 25% rests with the top ten. The sample was blood. These receptors were collected from a woman between 55 and 75 years old in good health.

This clonotype was counted between two and nine times. The CDR3, as DNA: TGTGCCAGCAGCCCCCAACGACAGGGAGCCTACGAGCAGTACTTC. Protein sequence: CASSPQRQGAYEQYF. This chain joins TRBV9 and TRBJ2-7; TRBD1 matches at 7 bases. Germline lookup yields CDR1 SGDLS and CDR2 YYNGEE. V shed 4 bases, J shed 2 bases, and the junction held 9 bases outside the gene matches. This CDR3 region has 15 residues.

This clonotype was seen a handful of times. J is TRBJ1-2 and V is TRBV7-6, with a weak D call TRBD1 (6 bases). This CDR3 spans 11 amino acids. The germline V gene encodes CDR1 SGHVS and CDR2 FNYEAQ. Trimming stripped 11 bases from V and 6 bases from J, with 13 bases between. CDR3 residues: CAVRGSDGYTF. The CDR3 region has the DNA TGTGCCGTCAGGGGCAGTGATGGCTACACCTTC. The variable domain in full, completed from reference TRBV7-6 and TRBJ1-2, reads GAGVSQSPRYKVTKRGQDVALRCDPISGHVSLYWYRQALGQGPEFLTYFNYEAQQDKSGLPNDRFSAERPEGSISTLTIQRTEQRDSAMYRCAVRGSDGYTFGSGTRLTVV.

Note on this clonotype: One end of the junction does not line up with germline, which may come from a read error. The V call is TRBV6-5, the J call TRBJ1-1; D is unclear. The CDR3 is made up of 11 amino acids. Germline assignment: CDR1 MNHEY and CDR2 SVGAGI. CDR3 nucleotide sequence: TGTGCCAGCACAGCGGGCACTGGAGCTTTCTTT. The encoded protein is CASTAGTGAFF.

V gene TRBV10-3 combines with J gene TRBJ1-1; D ambiguous. V dropped 4 bases and J dropped 6 bases, with 12 bases sitting between them. From germline, CDR1 is ENHRY and CDR2 SYGVKD. This CDR3 has 13 residues. The CDR3 spells CAISGVEDAEAFF. Here the CDR3 DNA reads TGTGCCATCAGTGGGGTTGAGGACGCTGAAGCTTTCTTT.

The chain joins TRBV20-1 to TRBJ2-5, with 9 bases lining up with TRBD2. Germline CDR1 is DFQATT and CDR2 is SNEGSKA (reference sequence). J lost 11 bases, V lost 0 bases, and 22 bases had no gene match. This CDR3 is built from 18 residues. CDR3 in DNA: TGCAGTGCTAGAGATCGAGGGTTTCTAGCGGGACTAGGGGGGGAGCAGTACTTC. It translates to CSARDRGFLAGLGGEQYF.

The V and J genes are TRBV29-1 and TRBJ2-1; D perhaps matches TRBD1 (5 bases). V lost 4 bases to trimming and J lost 6 bases, with 10 bases between them. Germline V CDR1 and CDR2: SQVTM, ANQGSEA. This CDR3 has 12 amino acids. CDR3 bases: TGCAGCGTTGGCAGACAGAGCAATGAGCAGTTCTTC. Its protein is CSVGRQSNEQFF.

The chain couples TRBV21-1 to TRBJ2-1; the table names TRBD1, a call not compared with the DNA. TRBV21-1 corresponds to a pseudogene. The CDR3 contains 20 residues. CDR3 residues: CASSKALWTGHTSSYNEQFF. The CDR3 DNA is TGTGCCAGCAGCAAAGCCCTCTGGACGGGGCATACAAGCTCCTACAATGAGCAGTTCTTC.

This clonotype was seen a handful of times. The chain carries TRBV7-2 and TRBJ2-7; 8 bases line up with TRBD2. This CDR3 spans 15 amino acids. V lost 1 base, J lost 4 bases, and 6 bases stayed unmatched. Germline loops: CDR1 SGHTA, CDR2 FQGNSA. The CDR3 sequence: CASSLGAGGTYEQYF. In DNA form, the CDR3 reads TGTGCCAGCAGCTTAGGTGCGGGGGGCACATACGAGCAGTACTTC. The full variable domain, with the rest looked up from reference TRBV7-2 and TRBJ2-7, is GAGVSQSPSNKVTEKGKDVELRCDPISGHTALYWYRQSLGQGLEFLIYFQGNSAPDKSGLPSDRFSAERTGGSVSTLTIQRTQQEDSAVYLCASSLGAGGTYEQYFGPGTRLTVT.

Here the CDR3 reads CSASDNYGYTF. The CDR3 coding sequence is TGCAGTGCTAGCGATAACTATGGCTACACCTTC. The chain recombines TRBV20-1 with TRBJ1-2; no reliable D call. V lost 3 bases, J lost 1 base, and 3 bases lay in between. CDR1 and CDR2 (germline): DFQATT, SNEGSKA (reference sequence). CDR3 length equals 11 residues.